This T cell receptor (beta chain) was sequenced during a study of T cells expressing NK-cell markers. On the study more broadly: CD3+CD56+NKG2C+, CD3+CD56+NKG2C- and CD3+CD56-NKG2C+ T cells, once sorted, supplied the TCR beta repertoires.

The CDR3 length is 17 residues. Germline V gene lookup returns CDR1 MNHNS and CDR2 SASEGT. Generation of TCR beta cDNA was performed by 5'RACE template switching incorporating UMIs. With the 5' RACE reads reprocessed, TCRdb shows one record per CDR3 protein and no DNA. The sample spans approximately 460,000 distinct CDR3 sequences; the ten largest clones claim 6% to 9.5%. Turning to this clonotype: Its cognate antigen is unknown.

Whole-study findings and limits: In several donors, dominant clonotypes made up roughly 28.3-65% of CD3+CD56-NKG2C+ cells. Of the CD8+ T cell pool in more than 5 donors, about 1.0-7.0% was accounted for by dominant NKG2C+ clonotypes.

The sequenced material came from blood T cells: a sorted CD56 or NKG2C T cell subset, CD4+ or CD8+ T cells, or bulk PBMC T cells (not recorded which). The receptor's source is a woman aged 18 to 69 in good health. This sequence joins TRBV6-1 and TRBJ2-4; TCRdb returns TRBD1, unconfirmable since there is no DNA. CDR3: CASSPRLWGTAKNIQYF.